This T cell receptor beta chain came from a study of blood T cell repertoires in COVID-19. Across the whole study: Researchers got acute and convalescent COVID-19 samples from the United States, Italy and Spain. From T cells, B-cell-depleted T cells, or PBMCs came the material, which was cDNA or gDNA.

The table came from immunoSEQ multiplex PCR; TCRdb's copy has only in-frame clones and leaves some out. The sample lists 85,000 to 110,000 clones, 70% to 90% occurring once. Worth noting for this clone: The sample has other DNA sequences that encode this CDR3 too.

Trimming removed 2 bases at V and 2 bases at J, with 10 bases between. The CDR3 loop spans 15 amino acids. Germline V CDR1 and CDR2: MNHEY, SMNVEV (reference sequence). The chain uses TRBV27 and TRBJ1-5, with D uncertain. The receptor's source is a man aged 50 to 60 in a cohort sampled during active COVID-19. The sample consisted of peripheral blood. The DNA for the CDR3 is TGTGCCAGCAGTTTAGAGGGAGCGGGCAATCAGCCCCAGCATTTT. This sequence encodes CASSLEGAGNQPQHF.